This is a list of T cell receptor beta chains from one sample in a study of T cell responses to AZD1222 COVID-19 vaccine. The assay was immunoSEQ multiplex PCR, and TCRdb's table has in-frame clones only and misses some. In the table there are 70,000 to 90,000 clones, around 86% of which are singletons. The sample here was peripheral blood, taken 28 days after the second AZD1222 dose. These receptors were collected from an adult who received the AZD1222 COVID-19 vaccine. The CDR3 runs from the conserved cysteine through the conserved F or W. The D gene is left open where the match is weak. Size tells how often a clone was seen (once, few, many) or the class of an expanded clone, and some rows leave it out.

CDR3aa: CASSLHHLNTEAFF; CDR3nt: TGTGCCAGCAGCTTGCATCACTTGAACACTGAAGCTTTCTTT; abundance: .; j_gene: TRBJ1-1; d_gene: .; v_gene: TRBV5-6
CDR3aa: CSYREGGSKNIQYF; CDR3nt: TGCAGCTATCGAGAGGGAGGTAGCAAAAACATTCAGTACTTC; abundance: .; j_gene: TRBJ2-4; d_gene: .; v_gene: TRBV29-1
CDR3aa: CASKDRGISGYTF; CDR3nt: TGTGCCAGCAAGGACAGGGGGATTAGTGGCTACACCTTC; abundance: .; j_gene: TRBJ1-2; d_gene: TRBD1; v_gene: TRBV5-8
CDR3aa: CAWKKGRYEQYF; CDR3nt: TGTGCCTGGAAAAAGGGACGCTACGAGCAGTACTTC; abundance: .; j_gene: TRBJ2-7; d_gene: .; v_gene: TRBV30
CDR3aa: CAISEGEIYGYTF; CDR3nt: TGTGCCATCAGTGAGGGGGAGATCTATGGCTACACCTTC; abundance: .; j_gene: TRBJ1-2; d_gene: .; v_gene: TRBV10-3
CDR3aa: CASSVMGSGEQYF; CDR3nt: TGTGCCAGCAGCGTAATGGGGTCCGGCGAGCAGTACTTC; abundance: .; j_gene: TRBJ2-7; d_gene: .; v_gene: TRBV9
CDR3aa: CASSLVGETQYF; CDR3nt: TGTGCCAGCAGCTTAGTGGGAGAGACCCAGTACTTC; abundance: .; j_gene: TRBJ2-5; d_gene: .; v_gene: TRBV7-9
CDR3aa: CASGRTSGETYEQYF; CDR3nt: TGTGCCAGCGGCCGCACTAGCGGGGAGACCTACGAGCAGTACTTC; abundance: .; j_gene: TRBJ2-7; d_gene: TRBD2; v_gene: TRBV7-6
CDR3aa: CAWSNFGTTNQPQHF; CDR3nt: TGTGCCTGGAGCAACTTCGGGACGACCAATCAGCCCCAGCATTTT; abundance: .; j_gene: TRBJ1-5; d_gene: .; v_gene: TRBV30
CDR3aa: CASSVRGGNIQYF; CDR3nt: TGTGCCAGCTCGGTCCGGGGGGGAAACATTCAGTACTTC; abundance: .; j_gene: TRBJ2-4; d_gene: TRBD2; v_gene: TRBV3-1/TRBV3-2
CDR3aa: CASSDREGTEAFF; CDR3nt: TGTGCCAGCAGTGACAGGGAGGGGACTGAAGCTTTCTTT; abundance: .; j_gene: TRBJ1-1; d_gene: .; v_gene: TRBV6-1
CDR3aa: CASSPIDGGYFF; CDR3nt: TGTGCCAGCAGCCCCATAGACGGAGGGTACTTCTTC; abundance: once; j_gene: TRBJ2-1; d_gene: .; v_gene: TRBV9
CDR3aa: CASSLSEHITGELFF; CDR3nt: TGTGCCAGCAGCTTATCTGAACACATCACCGGGGAGCTGTTTTTT; abundance: .; j_gene: TRBJ2-2; d_gene: .; v_gene: TRBV5-6
CDR3aa: CASSFWESGAFF; CDR3nt: TGTGCCAGCAGCTTTTGGGAATCCGGCGCTTTCTTT; abundance: .; j_gene: TRBJ1-1; d_gene: .; v_gene: TRBV11-2
CDR3aa: CAISEGRNTEAFF; CDR3nt: TGTGCCATCAGTGAGGGCCGTAACACTGAAGCTTTCTTT; abundance: .; j_gene: TRBJ1-1; d_gene: .; v_gene: TRBV10-3
CDR3aa: CASRGTSYEQYF; CDR3nt: TGTGCCAGCCGGGGCACAAGCTACGAGCAGTACTTC; abundance: .; j_gene: TRBJ2-7; d_gene: .; v_gene: TRBV2
CDR3aa: CASSLKGTGPNQPQHF; CDR3nt: TGTGCCAGCAGTTTAAAGGGGACAGGCCCGAATCAGCCCCAGCATTTT; abundance: few; j_gene: TRBJ1-5; d_gene: TRBD1; v_gene: TRBV28
CDR3aa: CAIRTGGFPEAFF; CDR3nt: TGTGCCATTAGGACAGGGGGGTTCCCTGAAGCTTTCTTT; abundance: .; j_gene: TRBJ1-1; d_gene: TRBD1; v_gene: TRBV6-5
CDR3aa: CATSDLHRTGELFF; CDR3nt: TGTGCCACCAGTGATCTACACAGAACCGGGGAGCTGTTTTTT; abundance: few; j_gene: TRBJ2-2; d_gene: .; v_gene: TRBV24-1
CDR3aa: CASSYRTGRADTQYF; CDR3nt: TGTGCCAGCAGTTACCGGACAGGGAGGGCAGATACGCAGTATTTT; abundance: .; j_gene: TRBJ2-3; d_gene: .; v_gene: TRBV6-5
CDR3aa: CASSILTGGWSKTQYF; CDR3nt: TGTGCCAGCAGTATTCTGACAGGGGGGTGGAGTAAGACCCAGTACTTC; abundance: .; j_gene: TRBJ2-5; d_gene: TRBD1; v_gene: TRBV28
CDR3aa: CASSTRQAGNSGNTIYF; CDR3nt: TGTGCCAGCAGCACAAGACAGGCCGGGAACTCTGGAAACACCATATATTTT; abundance: .; j_gene: TRBJ1-3; d_gene: .; v_gene: TRBV7-2